The clone carrying this T cell receptor (beta chain) turned up a few times. This sample was taken from a study of identical twins. MiXCR was run by TCRdb on the 5' RACE reads, yielding one entry per CDR3 protein. The sample holds 500,000 or so distinct CDR3 sequences, 22% seen once. V dropped 2 bases and J dropped 4 bases, with 12 bases sitting between them. The germline V gene has CDR1 LNHNV and CDR2 YYDKDF (reference sequence). This CDR3 region has 16 residues. This sample also belongs to another study, concerning T cells expressing NK-cell markers.

The receptor's source is a woman under 30 in good health. This sequence joins TRBV15 and TRBJ2-6; D may be TRBD2 (6 bases). Specimen: CD4+ T cells sorted from blood. This CDR3 reads CATSRYRTKGANVLTF. The CDR3 nucleotides are TGTGCCACCAGCAGATACAGGACTAAGGGGGCCAACGTCCTGACTTTC.